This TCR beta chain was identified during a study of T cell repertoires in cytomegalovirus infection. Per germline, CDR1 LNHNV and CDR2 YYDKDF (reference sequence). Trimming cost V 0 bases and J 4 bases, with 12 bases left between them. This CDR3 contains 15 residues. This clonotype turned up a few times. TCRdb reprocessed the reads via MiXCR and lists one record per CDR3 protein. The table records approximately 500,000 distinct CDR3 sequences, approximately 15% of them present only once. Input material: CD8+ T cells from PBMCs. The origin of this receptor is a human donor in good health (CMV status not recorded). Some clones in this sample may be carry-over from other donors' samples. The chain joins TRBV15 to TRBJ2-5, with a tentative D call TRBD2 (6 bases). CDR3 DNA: TGTGCCACCAGCAGAGATATTGCGGGGCCAGAGACCCAGTACTTC. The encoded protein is CATSRDIAGPETQYF.